The 18 T cell receptor beta chains reported below all come from one sample, sequenced in a study of blood T cell repertoires in COVID-19. Clones were read by immunoSEQ multiplex PCR, and TCRdb kept only the in-frame ones, dropping some. The sample includes some 20,000 clones, 85% to 95% of them seen just once. Sequencing was done on a sample of peripheral blood. The receptors were gathered from a human donor in a cohort sampled during active COVID-19.

The chain couples TRBV7-9 to TRBJ2-3; 8 positions match TRBD2. This CDR3 spans 14 amino acids. Germline lookup yields CDR1 SEHNR and CDR2 FQNEAQ (reference sequence). The ends lost 5 bases at V and 1 base at J; junction bases unmatched: 2. The CDR3 sequence: CASSTTSGTDTQYF. The CDR3 DNA is TGTGCCAGCAGCACGACTAGCGGCACAGATACGCAGTATTTT. Using reference TRBV7-9 and TRBJ2-3 for the parts outside the CDR3, the full variable domain is DTGVSQNPRHKITKRGQNVTFRCDPISEHNRLYWYRQTLGQGPEFLTYFQNEAQLEKSRLLSDRFSAERPKGSFSTLEIQRTEQGDSAMYLCASSTTSGTDTQYFGPGTRLTVL.

The chain employs TRBV6-6 and TRBJ1-4; D is unresolved. The germline CDR1 and CDR2 sequences are MNHNY and SVGAGI (reference sequence). CDR3 size: 15 residues. V gave up 0 bases and J gave up 10 bases, with 15 bases separating them. This chain's CDR3 is CASSYSVEASRKLFF. CDR3 nucleotide sequence: TGTGCCAGCAGTTACTCGGTGGAGGCGTCCCGAAAACTGTTTTTT.

The chain couples TRBV19 to TRBJ1-5; D is unclear. The V and J ends lost 1 base and 6 bases respectively, with 7 bases between them. This CDR3 has 13 residues. Germline V gene data show CDR1 as LNHDA and CDR2 as SQIVND (reference sequence). Here the CDR3 DNA reads TGTGCCAGTAGTATAGCAGGTCTTCAGCCCCAGCATTTT. Translation: CASSIAGLQPQHF.

This clone showed up just once. The V and J genes are TRBV18 and TRBJ1-1; no definite D call. Per the germline V gene, CDR1 is KGHSH and CDR2 is LQKENI. V was cut by 3 bases and J by 0 bases, with 11 bases left in between. This CDR3 spans 15 amino acids. The DNA of the CDR3 is TGTGCCAGCTCACCTTCCGGGATAGTGAACACTGAAGCTTTCTTT. This gives the protein CASSPSGIVNTEAFF.

The chain joins TRBV28 to TRBJ2-1; 7 positions match TRBD2. Germline values: CDR1 MDHEN, CDR2 SYDVKM. Trimming took 2 bases from V and 4 from J; bases not matched to a gene: 2. This CDR3 comprises 14 residues. CDR3 sequence: CASSLGGGYNEQFF. Written as DNA, the CDR3 is TGTGCCAGCAGTTTAGGGGGGGGGTACAATGAGCAGTTCTTC.

CDR3 sequence: CASSLFRGTEAFF. CDR3 nucleotides: TGTGCCAGCAGTTTATTCAGAGGGACTGAAGCTTTCTTT. The V gene is TRBV28, the J gene TRBJ1-1; D is undetermined. V was pared by 1 base and J by 5 bases, with 8 bases between. Germline CDR1 is MDHEN and CDR2 is SYDVKM. The CDR3 consists of 13 residues.

A single count supports this clone. This chain uses TRBV11-2 with TRBJ2-5; TRBD1 matches 11 bases. V was clipped by 2 bases and J by 7 bases; unmatched bases: 9. CDR1 is SGHAT, CDR2 FQNNGV, per germline. The CDR3 runs to 16 residues. CDR3 sequence (DNA): TGTGCCAGCAGCTTATATGGGACAGGGGGGACCGGGACCCAGTACTTC. This codes for CASSLYGTGGTGTQYF.

This clone was found once. V is TRBV6-5 and J is TRBJ1-5, with 8 positions matching TRBD1. The V and J ends lost 7 bases and 1 base, in that order; junction bases with no gene match: 6. Germline CDR1 and CDR2: MNHEY and SVGAGI. The CDR3 consists of 15 residues. The CDR3 coding sequence is TGTGCCAGCACCGAGGACAGGGCGAGCAATCAGCCCCAGCATTTT. It codes for CASTEDRASNQPQHF.

The chain links TRBV4-1 to TRBJ1-1, with TRBD1 as a possible D gene (6 bases). The CDR3 length is 15 residues. Deletions cut 5 bases from V and 5 bases from J, with 18 bases between. The germline V gene has CDR1 MGHRA and CDR2 YSYEKL. CDR3 sequence (DNA): TGCGCCAGCAGCATTAGTCTGCAGGGGTGGACTGAAGCTTTCTTT. Translated: CASSISLQGWTEAFF.

This clone was observed a single time. This CDR3 is CATSRDATGNYGYTF. DNA of the CDR3: TGTGCCACCAGCAGAGATGCCACGGGAAACTATGGCTACACCTTC. This chain links TRBV15 with TRBJ1-2; unclear D gene. Germline CDR1 is LNHNV and CDR2 is YYDKDF (reference sequence). Trimming stripped 0 bases from V and 2 bases from J, with 10 bases between. The length of the CDR3 is 15 residues.

This chain uses TRBV11-2 with TRBJ2-3, with D possibly being TRBD2 (6 bases). The V gene lost 1 base and the J gene lost 6 bases, with 20 bases spanning the gap. In germline, CDR1 is SGHAT, CDR2 FQNNGV. The CDR3 covers 17 residues. The CDR3 region is CASSLGRLATTADTQYF. DNA for the CDR3: TGTGCCAGCAGCTTAGGGCGTCTAGCGACTACGGCGGATACGCAGTATTTT.

CDR3 residues: CASSSNRGYEQYF. CDR3 DNA: TGTGCCAGCAGCTCGAACAGGGGCTACGAGCAGTACTTC. The V call is TRBV5-4, the J call TRBJ2-7, with 7 bases identical to TRBD1. Germline V gene lookup returns CDR1 SGHNT and CDR2 YYREEE (reference sequence). The ends lost 3 bases at V and 3 bases at J; junction bases unmatched: 3. This CDR3 is built from 13 residues.

The gene calls are TRBV6-1 and TRBJ2-7; D may be TRBD2 (6 bases). With 3 bases removed from V and 5 bases from J, the gap between germline ends came to 14 bases. The CDR3 covers 14 residues. The V gene's germline CDR1 is MNHNS and CDR2 SASEGT. The CDR3 DNA is TGTGCCAGCAGTGAGACTAGGTATATTGACGAGCAGTACTTC. Residues: CASSETRYIDEQYF.

The chain carries TRBV27 and TRBJ2-7; a possible D gene is TRBD1 (6 bases). The V gene's germline CDR1 is MNHEY and CDR2 SMNVEV (reference sequence). The CDR3 runs 14 residues. The ends were cut back, 5 bases at V and 2 bases at J, with 13 bases in the middle. CDR3 sequence (DNA): TGTGCCAGCAGTCCCTTGGGGGCCCCCTACGAGCAGTACTTC. Protein product: CASSPLGAPYEQYF.

The rearrangement links TRBV19 to TRBJ1-6; 10 bases match TRBD1. Trimming at V came to 9 bases and at J to 0 bases, leaving 14 bases not matched to a gene. The CDR3 extends over 19 amino acids. Germline CDR1 and CDR2: LNHDA and SQIVND (reference sequence). CDR3 DNA sequence: TGTGCCAGCCGACAGGGGGCGAATACGGCCAGCTCCTATAATTCACCCCTCCACTTT. It translates to CASRQGANTASSYNSPLHF.

This chain connects TRBV7-2 to TRBJ2-5, with 8 bases lining up with TRBD1. J was trimmed by 5 bases and V by 4 bases; bases with no gene match: 6. Per germline, CDR1 SGHTA and CDR2 FQGNSA. The CDR3 has 14 amino acids. CDR3 in DNA: TGTGCCAGCAGCTCTGGACAGGGCGGGGAGACCCAGTACTTC. Its translation is CASSSGQGGETQYF.

J is TRBJ2-7 and V is TRBV5-4, with TRBD2 identical over 9 bases. This CDR3 spans 14 amino acids. The ends lost 5 bases at V and 6 bases at J; junction bases unmatched: 9. The germline gives CDR1 SGHNT, CDR2 YYREEE (reference sequence). The CDR3 loop is CASSLRGLASEQYF. CDR3 DNA sequence: TGTGCCAGCAGTCTCAGGGGACTAGCAAGCGAGCAGTACTTC. Full variable domain (missing parts from reference TRBV5-4 and TRBJ2-7): ETGVTQSPTHLIKTRGQQVTLRCSSQSGHNTVSWYQQALGQGPQFIFQYYREEENGRGNFPPRFSGLQFPNYSSELNVNALELDDSALYLCASSLRGLASEQYFGPGTRLTVT.

This chain connects TRBV4-2 to TRBJ2-2; 10 nucleotides agree with TRBD2. The CDR3 runs 16 residues. CDR1 LGHNA and CDR2 YNFKEQ come from the germline V gene. The junction had 11 bases not matched to a gene; V was cut back by 6 bases and J by 7 bases. The CDR3, as DNA: TGTGCCAGCAGGGACGGAGCGGGGGGGCCCGTCGGGGAGCTGTTTTTT. Its translation is CASRDGAGGPVGELFF.